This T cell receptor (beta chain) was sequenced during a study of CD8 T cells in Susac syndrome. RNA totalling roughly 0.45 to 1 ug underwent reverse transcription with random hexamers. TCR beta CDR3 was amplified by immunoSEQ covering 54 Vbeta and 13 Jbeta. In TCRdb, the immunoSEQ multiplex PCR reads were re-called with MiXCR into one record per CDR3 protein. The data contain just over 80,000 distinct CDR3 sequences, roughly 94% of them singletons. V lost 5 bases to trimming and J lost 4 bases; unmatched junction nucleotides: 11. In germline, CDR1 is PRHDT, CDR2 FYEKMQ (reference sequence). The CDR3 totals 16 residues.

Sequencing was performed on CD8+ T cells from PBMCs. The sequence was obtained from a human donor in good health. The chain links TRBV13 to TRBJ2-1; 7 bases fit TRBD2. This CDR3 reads CASSERGLAAYNEQFF. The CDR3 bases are TGTGCCAGCAGCGAACGGGGTCTAGCGGCATACAATGAGCAGTTCTTC.